The clone carrying this TCR beta chain turned up a few times. The data were obtained in a study of response to subunit inactivated influenza vaccine. The CDR3 covers 14 residues. Per the germline V gene, CDR1 is LNHNV and CDR2 is YYDKDF (reference sequence). V shed 5 bases and J shed 0 bases, with 8 bases lying between them. TCRdb redid the calling of the RT-PCR reads with MiXCR, one entry per CDR3 protein. The sample holds around 300,000 distinct CDR3 sequences; roughly 22% are singletons and the top ten take under 13%. The starting material was PBMCs from blood, obtained less than 22 months after vaccination. This clonotype originated in a man aged 50-75 years who received an inactivated influenza vaccine. This chain joins TRBV15 and TRBJ1-5; no clear D. The CDR3 bases are TGTGCCACCAGCGTTGCACATAGCAATCAGCCCCAGCATTTT. Translated: CATSVAHSNQPQHF.